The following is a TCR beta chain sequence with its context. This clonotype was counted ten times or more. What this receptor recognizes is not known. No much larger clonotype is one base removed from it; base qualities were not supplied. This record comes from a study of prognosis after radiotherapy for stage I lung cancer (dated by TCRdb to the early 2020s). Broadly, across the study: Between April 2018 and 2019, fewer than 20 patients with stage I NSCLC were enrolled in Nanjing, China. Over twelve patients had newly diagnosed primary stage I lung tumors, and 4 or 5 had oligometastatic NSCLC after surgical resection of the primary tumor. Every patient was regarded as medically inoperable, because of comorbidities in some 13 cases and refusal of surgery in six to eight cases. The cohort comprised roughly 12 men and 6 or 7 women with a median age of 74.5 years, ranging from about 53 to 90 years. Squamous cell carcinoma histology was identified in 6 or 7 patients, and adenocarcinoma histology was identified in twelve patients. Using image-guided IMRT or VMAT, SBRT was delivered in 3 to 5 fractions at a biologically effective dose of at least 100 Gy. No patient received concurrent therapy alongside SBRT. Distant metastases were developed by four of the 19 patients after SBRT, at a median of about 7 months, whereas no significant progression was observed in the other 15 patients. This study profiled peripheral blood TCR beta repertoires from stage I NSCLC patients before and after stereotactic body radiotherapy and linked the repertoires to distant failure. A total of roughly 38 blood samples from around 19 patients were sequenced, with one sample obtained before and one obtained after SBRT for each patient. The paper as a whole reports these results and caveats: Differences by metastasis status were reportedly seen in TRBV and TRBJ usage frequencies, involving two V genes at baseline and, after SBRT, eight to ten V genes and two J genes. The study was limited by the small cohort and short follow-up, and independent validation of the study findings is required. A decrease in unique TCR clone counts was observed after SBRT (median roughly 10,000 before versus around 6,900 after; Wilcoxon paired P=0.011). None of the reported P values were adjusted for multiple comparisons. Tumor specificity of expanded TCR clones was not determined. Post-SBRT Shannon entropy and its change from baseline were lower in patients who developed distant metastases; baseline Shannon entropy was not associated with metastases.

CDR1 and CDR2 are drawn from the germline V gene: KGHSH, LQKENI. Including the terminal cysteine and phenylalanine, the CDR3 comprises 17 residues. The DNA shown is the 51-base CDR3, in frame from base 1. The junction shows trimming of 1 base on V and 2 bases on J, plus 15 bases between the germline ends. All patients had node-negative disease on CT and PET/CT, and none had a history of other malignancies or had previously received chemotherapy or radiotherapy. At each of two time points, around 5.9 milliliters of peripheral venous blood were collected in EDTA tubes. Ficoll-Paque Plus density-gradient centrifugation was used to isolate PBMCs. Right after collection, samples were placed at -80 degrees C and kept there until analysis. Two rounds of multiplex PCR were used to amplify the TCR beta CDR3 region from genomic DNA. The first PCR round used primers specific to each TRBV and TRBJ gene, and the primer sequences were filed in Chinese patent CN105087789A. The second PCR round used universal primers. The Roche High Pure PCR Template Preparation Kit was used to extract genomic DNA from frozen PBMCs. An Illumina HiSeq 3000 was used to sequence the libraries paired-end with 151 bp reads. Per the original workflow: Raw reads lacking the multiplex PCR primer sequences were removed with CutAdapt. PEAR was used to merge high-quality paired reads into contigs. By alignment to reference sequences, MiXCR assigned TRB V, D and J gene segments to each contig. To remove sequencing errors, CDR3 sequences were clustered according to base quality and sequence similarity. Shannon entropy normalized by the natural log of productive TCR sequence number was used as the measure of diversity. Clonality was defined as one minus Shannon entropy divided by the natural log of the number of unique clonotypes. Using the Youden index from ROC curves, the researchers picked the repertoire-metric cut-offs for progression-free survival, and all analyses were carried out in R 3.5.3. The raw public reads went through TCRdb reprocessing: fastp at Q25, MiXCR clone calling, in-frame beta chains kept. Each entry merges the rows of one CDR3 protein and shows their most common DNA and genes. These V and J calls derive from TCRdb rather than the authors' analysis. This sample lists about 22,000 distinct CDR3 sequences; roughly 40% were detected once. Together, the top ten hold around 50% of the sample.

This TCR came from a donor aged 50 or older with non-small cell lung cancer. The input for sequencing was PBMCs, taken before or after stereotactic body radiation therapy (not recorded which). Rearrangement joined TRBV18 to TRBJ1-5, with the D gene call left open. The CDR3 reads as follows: CASSPQVGSFGNQPQHF. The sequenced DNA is TGTGCCAGCTCACCACAGGTGGGATCTTTCGGCAATCAGCCCCAGCATTTT.